Each of the 11 T cell receptor beta chains below was sequenced from the same sample in a study of T cell responses to AZD1222 COVID-19 vaccine. Generated by immunoSEQ multiplex PCR, the TCRdb table keeps only in-frame clones and is missing some. The repertoire holds about 120,000 clones, with 70% to 90% as singletons. The starting material was peripheral blood, obtained 28 days after the second AZD1222 dose. The origin of the receptors is an adult who received the AZD1222 COVID-19 vaccine.

The V and J genes are TRBV28 and TRBJ1-5; 9 bases line up with TRBD1. Germline CDR1 reads MDHEN; CDR2 reads SYDVKM. The CDR3 contains 16 residues. Trimming cost V 5 bases and J 0 bases; bases outside gene matches: 5. The CDR3 protein is CASSPWDRDSNQPQHF. CDR3 nucleotides: TGTGCCAGCAGTCCCTGGGACAGGGATAGCAATCAGCCCCAGCATTTT.

V gene TRBV28 combines with J gene TRBJ2-1, with 10 bases lining up with TRBD2. J was trimmed by 1 base and V by 4 bases; bases with no gene match: 1. Germline loops: CDR1 MDHEN, CDR2 SYDVKM. This CDR3 is 15 amino acids long. CDR3 in DNA: TGTGCCAGCAGTTCGGGACTAGCGTCCTACAATGAGCAGTTCTTC. Protein sequence: CASSSGLASYNEQFF.

V usage is TRBV5-6 and J usage is TRBJ2-7, with D perhaps matching TRBD2 (6 bases). Germline lookup yields CDR1 SGHDT and CDR2 YYEEEE. Trimming took 4 bases from V and 0 from J, leaving 11 bases between them. The CDR3 totals 14 residues. The CDR3 sequence: CASSAGRSSYEQYF. CDR3 DNA sequence: TGTGCCAGCAGCGCGGGACGGAGCTCCTACGAGCAGTACTTC.

J is TRBJ1-2 and V is TRBV9, with D possibly TRBD1 on 6 matching bases. There are 15 residues in the CDR3. In germline, CDR1 is SGDLS, CDR2 YYNGEE. Trimming removed 3 bases from V and 0 bases from J, with 12 bases in between. In DNA, the CDR3 is TGTGCCAGCAGCGAGGGGGGTAGGGCTAACTATGGCTACACCTTC. It encodes CASSEGGRANYGYTF.

The J gene is TRBJ2-1, the V gene TRBV14, with D possibly being TRBD2 (6 bases). This CDR3 contains 17 residues. Germline CDR1 is SGHDN and CDR2 is FVKESK. Trimming stripped 0 bases from V and 2 bases from J, with 14 bases between. This chain's CDR3 is CASSQDLGSGTYNEQFF. The DNA for the CDR3 is TGTGCCAGCAGCCAAGATCTGGGTAGCGGTACCTACAATGAGCAGTTCTTC.

The V and J genes are TRBV18 and TRBJ1-1; no reliable D call. Trimming left V 3 bases short and J 6 bases short, with 23 bases between. Germline assignment: CDR1 KGHSH and CDR2 LQKENI. This CDR3 spans 17 amino acids. The CDR3 region has the DNA TGTGCCAGCTCACCGGGGAGCCTGTGGGTAACCGGGGCTGAAGCTTTCTTT. Translating gives CASSPGSLWVTGAEAFF.

The chain employs TRBV6-5 and TRBJ2-7; 8 bases are a match to TRBD1. The germline CDR1 and CDR2 sequences are MNHEY and SVGAGI. The CDR3 spans 13 residues. V lost 8 bases, J lost 6 bases, and 9 bases stayed unmatched. In DNA, the CDR3 is TGTGCCAGCCGAGACAGGGGAGCTGGCGAGCAGTACTTC. Amino acid sequence: CASRDRGAGEQYF.

The rearrangement joins TRBV4-1 to TRBJ1-5, with D maybe TRBD1 (5 bases). Germline V gives CDR1 MGHRA, CDR2 YSYEKL. V was pared by 2 bases and J by 3 bases, with 26 bases between. The CDR3 totals 20 residues. The CDR3 is CASSQNPPAAGLPVNQPQHF. CDR3 DNA: TGCGCCAGCAGCCAAAACCCCCCCGCGGCAGGGCTACCGGTCAATCAGCCCCAGCATTTT.

The V and J genes are TRBV11-3 and TRBJ2-3; no firm D call. V shed 5 bases and J shed 4 bases, with 16 bases lying between them. The V gene's germline CDR1 is SGHNT and CDR2 YENEEA. There are 15 residues in the CDR3. CDR3 bases: TGTGCCAGCAGCGCTAGGGCCGTTGAGCCAGATACGCAGTATTTT. As protein: CASSARAVEPDTQYF.

The chain couples TRBV5-6 to TRBJ2-2; 10 nucleotides agree with TRBD1. The CDR3 runs 16 residues. The J segment lost 3 bases and the V segment lost 4 bases, leaving 6 bases of the junction unmatched. The germline gives CDR1 SGHDT, CDR2 YYEEEE. CDR3 DNA sequence: TGTGCCAGCAGCCGAATGGACAGGGGGGACACCGGGGAGCTGTTTTTT. The encoded protein is CASSRMDRGDTGELFF.

The rearrangement uses TRBV2 and TRBJ2-1; TRBD1 might be the D (6 bases). Trimming took 10 bases from V and 8 from J, leaving 15 bases between them. The germline gives CDR1 SNHLY, CDR2 FYNNEI. The CDR3 extends over 12 amino acids. The CDR3 DNA reads TGTGCCACTTCGATAGGGGGAGATGAGCAGTTCTTC. It specifies CATSIGGDEQFF.